This T cell receptor (beta chain) was sequenced during a study of OX40 agonist ivuxolimab in advanced cancers. Overall study: Partial responses occurred in three patients (one hepatocellular carcinoma, two cutaneous melanoma).

Assay used: immunoSEQ multiplex PCR; TCRdb lists only in-frame clones, some missing. The sample shows more than 65,000 clones, around nine tenths of them seen only once. Notes on the study in general: Doses of 0.1 to 3.0 mg/kg were accompanied by clonal expansion of CD4+ and CD8+ blood T cells by week 6.

Germline values: CDR1 SGHRS, CDR2 YFSETQ. The CDR3 has 14 residues. The ends were cut back, 4 bases at V and 5 bases at J, with 10 bases in the middle. A note on this clone: Its antigen is unknown.

This clonotype was obtained from an adult with an advanced solid tumor such as melanoma, head and neck, liver or kidney cancer. Sequenced here: CD4+ or CD8+ T cells sorted from blood, sampled in a trial of the OX40 agonist ivuxolimab. V is TRBV5-1 and J is TRBJ1-6; D is ambiguous. The CDR3 region has the DNA TGCGCCAGCAGCCGGGGTGGGGATAATTCACCCCTCCACTTT. Encoded protein: CASSRGGDNSPLHF.